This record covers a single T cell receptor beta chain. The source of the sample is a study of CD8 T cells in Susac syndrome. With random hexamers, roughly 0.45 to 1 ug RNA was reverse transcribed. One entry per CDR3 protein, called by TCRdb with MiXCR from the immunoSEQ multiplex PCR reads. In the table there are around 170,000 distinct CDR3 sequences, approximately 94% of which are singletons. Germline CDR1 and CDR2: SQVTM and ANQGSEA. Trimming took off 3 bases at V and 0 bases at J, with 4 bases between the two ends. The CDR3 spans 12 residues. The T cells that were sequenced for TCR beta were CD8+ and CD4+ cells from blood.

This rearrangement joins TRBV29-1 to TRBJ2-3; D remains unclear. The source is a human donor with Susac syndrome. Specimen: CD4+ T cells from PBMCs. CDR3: CSVDLSTDTQYF. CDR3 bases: TGCAGCGTTGACCTTAGCACAGATACGCAGTATTTT.